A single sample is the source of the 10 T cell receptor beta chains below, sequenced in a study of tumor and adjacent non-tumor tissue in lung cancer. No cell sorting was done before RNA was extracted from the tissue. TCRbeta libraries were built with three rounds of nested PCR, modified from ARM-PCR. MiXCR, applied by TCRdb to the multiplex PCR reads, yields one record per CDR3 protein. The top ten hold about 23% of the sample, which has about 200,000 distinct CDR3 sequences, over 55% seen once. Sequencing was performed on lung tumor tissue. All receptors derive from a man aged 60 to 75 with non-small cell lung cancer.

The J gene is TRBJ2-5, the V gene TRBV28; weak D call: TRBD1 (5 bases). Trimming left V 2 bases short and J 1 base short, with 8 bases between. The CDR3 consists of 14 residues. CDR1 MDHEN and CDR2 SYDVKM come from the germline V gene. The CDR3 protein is CASSLQGIQETQYF. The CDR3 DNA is TGTGCCAGCAGTTTACAGGGAATCCAAGAGACCCAGTACTTC. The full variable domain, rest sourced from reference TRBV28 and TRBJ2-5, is DVKVTQSSRYLVKRTGEKVFLECVQDMDHENMFWYRQDPGLGLRLIYFSYDVKMKEKGDIPEGYSVSREKKERFSLILESASTNQTSMYLCASSLQGIQETQYFGPGTRLLVL.

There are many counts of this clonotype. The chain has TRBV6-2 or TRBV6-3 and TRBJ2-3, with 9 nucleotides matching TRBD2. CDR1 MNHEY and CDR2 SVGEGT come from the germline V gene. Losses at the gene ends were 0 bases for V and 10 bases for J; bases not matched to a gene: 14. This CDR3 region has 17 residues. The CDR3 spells CASSYSSASGIEVAQYF. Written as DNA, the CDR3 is TGTGCCAGCAGTTACTCGTCGGCTAGCGGGATCGAGGTCGCGCAGTATTTT.

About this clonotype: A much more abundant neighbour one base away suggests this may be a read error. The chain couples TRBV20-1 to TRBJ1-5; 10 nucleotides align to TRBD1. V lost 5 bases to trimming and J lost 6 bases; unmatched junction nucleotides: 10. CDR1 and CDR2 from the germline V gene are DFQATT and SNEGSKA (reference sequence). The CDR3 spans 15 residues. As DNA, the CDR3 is TGCAGTGCTGTTCCGGGACAGGGGCGCATTCAGCCCCAGCATTTT. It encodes CSAVPGQGRIQPQHF.

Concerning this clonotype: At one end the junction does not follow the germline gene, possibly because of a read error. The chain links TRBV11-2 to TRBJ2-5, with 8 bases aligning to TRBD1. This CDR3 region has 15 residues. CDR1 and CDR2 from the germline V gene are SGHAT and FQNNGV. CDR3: CGSSLDRVGAETHYF. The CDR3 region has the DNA TGTGGCAGCAGCTTGGACAGGGTGGGCGCGGAGACCCACTACTTC. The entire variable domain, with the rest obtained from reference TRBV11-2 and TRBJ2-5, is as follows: EAGVAQSPRYKIIEKRQSVAFWCNPISGHATLYWYQQILGQGPKLLIQFQNNGVVDDSQLPKDRFSAERLKGVDSTLKIQPAKLEDSAVYLCGSSLDRVGAETHYFGPGTRLLVL.

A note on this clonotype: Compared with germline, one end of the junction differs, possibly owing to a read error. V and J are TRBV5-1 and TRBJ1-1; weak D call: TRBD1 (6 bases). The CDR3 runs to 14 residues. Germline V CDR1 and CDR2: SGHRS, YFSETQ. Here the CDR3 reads CASSLTGQKTEAYF. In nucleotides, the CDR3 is TGCGCCAGCAGCTTGACCGGACAGAAAACTGAAGCTTACTTT.

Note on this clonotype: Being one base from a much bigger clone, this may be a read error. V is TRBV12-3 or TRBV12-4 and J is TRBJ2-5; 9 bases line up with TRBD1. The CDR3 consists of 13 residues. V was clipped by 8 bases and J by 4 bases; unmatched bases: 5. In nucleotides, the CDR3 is TGTGCCAGCGGGGGACAGGGTCGAGAGACCCAGTACTTC. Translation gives CASGGQGRETQYF.

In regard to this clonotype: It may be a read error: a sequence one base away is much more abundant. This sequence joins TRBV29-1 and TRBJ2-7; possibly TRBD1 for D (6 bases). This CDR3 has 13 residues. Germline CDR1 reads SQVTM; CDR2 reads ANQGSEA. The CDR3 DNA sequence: TGCAGCGTTGGCAGGGGTCAGTCCTACGAGCAGCACTTC. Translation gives CSVGRGQSYEQHF.

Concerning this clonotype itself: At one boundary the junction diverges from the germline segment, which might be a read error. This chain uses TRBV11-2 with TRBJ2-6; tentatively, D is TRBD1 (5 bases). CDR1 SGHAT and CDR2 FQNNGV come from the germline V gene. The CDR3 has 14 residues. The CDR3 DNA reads TGTACCAGTAGTCCTATCTCTGGGGCCAACGTCCTAACATTC. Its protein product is CTSSPISGANVLTF.

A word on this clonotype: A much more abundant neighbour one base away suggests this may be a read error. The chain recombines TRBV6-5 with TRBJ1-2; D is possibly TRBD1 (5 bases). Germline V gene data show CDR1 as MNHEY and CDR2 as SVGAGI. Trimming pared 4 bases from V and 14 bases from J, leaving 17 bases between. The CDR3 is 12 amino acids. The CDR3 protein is CASSFSGTGGTF. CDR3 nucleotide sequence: TGTGCCAGCAGTTTCTCCGGGACCGGGGGAACCTTC.

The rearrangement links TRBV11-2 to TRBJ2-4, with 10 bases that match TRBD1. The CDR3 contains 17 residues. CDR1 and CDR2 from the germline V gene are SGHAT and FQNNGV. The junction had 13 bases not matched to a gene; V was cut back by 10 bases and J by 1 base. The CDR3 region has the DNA TGTGCCAACGGCTTAGGGGGGACAGGGGCTGCCAAAAACATTCAGTACTTC. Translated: CANGLGGTGAAKNIQYF.